A selection of T cell receptor beta chains follows, all from one sample in a study of cytomegalovirus exposure and HLA in healthy donors. The assay was immunoSEQ multiplex PCR, and TCRdb's table has in-frame clones only and misses some. The repertoire consists of about 210,000 clones, with around 84% occurring once and the leading ten covering approximately 3.6%. The specimen was PBMCs. These receptors originate from a man aged 35 to 55 in good health and CMV-seropositive. The CDR3 runs from the conserved cysteine through the conserved F or W. The order of the fields is J gene, D gene, V gene, clone size, CDR3 protein, CDR3 DNA. D genes are given only for firm matches. Rows may omit the clone size; those that give it use once, few, many or a size class.

J gene: TRBJ2-5; D gene: .; V gene: TRBV14; clone size: .; CDR3 protein: CASRALSEGETQYF; CDR3 DNA: TGTGCCAGCAGAGCCTTGTCCGAGGGAGAGACCCAGTACTTC
J gene: TRBJ1-1; D gene: .; V gene: TRBV6-1; clone size: .; CDR3 protein: CASRRTGSVGTEAFF; CDR3 DNA: TGTGCCAGCAGGAGGACGGGGTCCGTGGGCACTGAAGCTTTCTTT
J gene: TRBJ1-3; D gene: .; V gene: TRBV7-8; clone size: .; CDR3 protein: CASSLVGGPGNTIYF; CDR3 DNA: TGTGCCAGCAGCTTAGTAGGCGGCCCCGGAAACACCATATATTTT
J gene: TRBJ2-4; D gene: TRBD1; V gene: TRBV23-1; clone size: .; CDR3 protein: CASSQLDRARYIQYF; CDR3 DNA: TGCGCCAGCAGTCAATTGGACAGGGCTCGTTACATTCAGTACTTC
J gene: TRBJ2-2; D gene: .; V gene: TRBV7-6; clone size: .; CDR3 protein: CASSRGAGELFF; CDR3 DNA: TGTGCCAGCAGCCGCGGTGCCGGGGAGCTGTTTTTT
J gene: TRBJ1-1; D gene: .; V gene: TRBV2; clone size: .; CDR3 protein: CASSDGGGWKAFF; CDR3 DNA: TGTGCCAGCAGTGACGGGGGAGGGTGGAAAGCTTTCTTT
J gene: TRBJ2-1; D gene: .; V gene: TRBV27; clone size: once; CDR3 protein: CASSLTGLASPYNEQFF; CDR3 DNA: TGTGCCAGCAGTTTAACGGGCTTAGCGAGCCCTTACAATGAGCAGTTCTTC
J gene: TRBJ2-7; D gene: .; V gene: TRBV19; clone size: .; CDR3 protein: CASSMLGAGEYEQYF; CDR3 DNA: TGTGCCAGTAGTATGTTGGGGGCCGGTGAGTACGAGCAGTACTTC
J gene: TRBJ2-2; D gene: .; V gene: TRBV28; clone size: .; CDR3 protein: CASSDLSQDTGELFF; CDR3 DNA: TGTGCCAGCAGTGACCTCTCCCAGGATACCGGGGAGCTGTTTTTT
J gene: TRBJ2-7; D gene: TRBD1; V gene: TRBV7-2; clone size: .; CDR3 protein: CASSVRQGTAEQYF; CDR3 DNA: TGTGCCAGCAGCGTCCGACAGGGCACGGCCGAGCAGTACTTC
J gene: TRBJ2-7; D gene: TRBD2; V gene: TRBV5-1; clone size: .; CDR3 protein: CASSSRLGGHMTYEQYF; CDR3 DNA: TGCGCCAGCAGCTCCCGGTTGGGAGGGCACATGACCTACGAGCAGTACTTC
J gene: TRBJ2-2; D gene: .; V gene: TRBV10-1; clone size: .; CDR3 protein: CASSDRARAGELFF; CDR3 DNA: TGCGCCAGCTCAGACAGAGCAAGGGCCGGGGAGCTGTTTTTT
J gene: TRBJ2-5; D gene: .; V gene: TRBV7-9; clone size: .; CDR3 protein: CASSLGGLQETQYF; CDR3 DNA: TGTGCCAGCAGCTTAGGGGGGCTCCAAGAGACCCAGTACTTC
J gene: TRBJ2-7; D gene: TRBD2; V gene: TRBV27; clone size: few; CDR3 protein: CASSGGGRYEQYF; CDR3 DNA: TGTGCCAGCAGTGGCGGGGGTCGATACGAGCAGTACTTC
J gene: TRBJ2-6; D gene: TRBD1; V gene: TRBV19; clone size: .; CDR3 protein: CASSNRGPSSGANVLTF; CDR3 DNA: TGTGCCAGTAGCAACAGGGGCCCGAGCTCTGGGGCCAACGTCCTGACTTTC
J gene: TRBJ1-4; D gene: TRBD1; V gene: TRBV6-6; clone size: few; CDR3 protein: CASSREGTGTLFF; CDR3 DNA: TGTGCCAGCAGCCGTGAAGGGACAGGCACACTGTTTTTT
J gene: TRBJ2-7; D gene: TRBD2; V gene: TRBV6-5; clone size: .; CDR3 protein: CASRKGTSGEYEQYF; CDR3 DNA: TGTGCCAGCAGAAAGGGGACTAGCGGGGAATACGAGCAGTACTTC
J gene: TRBJ1-2; D gene: .; V gene: TRBV2; clone size: .; CDR3 protein: CASSPVVRGPYGYTF; CDR3 DNA: TGTGCCAGCAGTCCGGTTGTTCGGGGTCCCTATGGCTACACCTTC
J gene: TRBJ1-1; D gene: .; V gene: TRBV2; clone size: .; CDR3 protein: CASSESTGPSEAFF; CDR3 DNA: TGTGCCAGCAGTGAATCCACAGGCCCTTCGGAAGCTTTCTTT
J gene: TRBJ1-1; D gene: .; V gene: TRBV7-2; clone size: .; CDR3 protein: CVSSLERRNTEAFF; CDR3 DNA: TGTGTCTCTAGCCTGGAGAGGAGGAACACTGAAGCTTTCTTT
J gene: TRBJ2-3; D gene: .; V gene: TRBV7-9; clone size: .; CDR3 protein: CASSSWGDSTDTQYF; CDR3 DNA: TGTGCCAGCAGCTCGTGGGGGGATAGCACAGATACGCAGTATTTT
J gene: TRBJ2-3; D gene: .; V gene: TRBV7-9; clone size: .; CDR3 protein: CASSPRRGPTDTQYF; CDR3 DNA: TGTGCCAGCAGCCCAAGGAGAGGGCCGACAGATACGCAGTATTTT
J gene: TRBJ2-7; D gene: TRBD2; V gene: TRBV5-1; clone size: .; CDR3 protein: CASSLGLADSLASYF; CDR3 DNA: TGCGCCAGCAGCTTGGGACTAGCGGATTCTCTCGCGTCGTACTTC
J gene: TRBJ2-5; D gene: TRBD1; V gene: TRBV9; clone size: .; CDR3 protein: CASSVVGDSEETQYF; CDR3 DNA: TGTGCCAGCAGCGTAGTGGGGGACAGTGAAGAGACCCAGTACTTC
J gene: TRBJ2-7; D gene: TRBD1; V gene: TRBV7-9; clone size: .; CDR3 protein: CASSPGTGGYEQYF; CDR3 DNA: TGTGCCAGCAGCCCAGGGACAGGGGGCTACGAGCAGTACTTC
J gene: TRBJ2-1; D gene: TRBD2; V gene: TRBV11-2; clone size: .; CDR3 protein: CASTGTSSGEQFF; CDR3 DNA: TGTGCCAGCACCGGGACTAGTTCGGGTGAGCAGTTCTTC
J gene: TRBJ1-3; D gene: .; V gene: TRBV11-2; clone size: .; CDR3 protein: CASSFDTSSGNTIYF; CDR3 DNA: TGTGCCAGCAGTTTCGACACCTCCTCTGGAAACACCATATATTTT
J gene: TRBJ1-5; D gene: TRBD1; V gene: TRBV28; clone size: .; CDR3 protein: CASSPQGAFGQPQHF; CDR3 DNA: TGTGCCAGCAGTCCACAGGGGGCGTTCGGACAGCCCCAGCATTTT
J gene: TRBJ2-3; D gene: TRBD2; V gene: TRBV14; clone size: .; CDR3 protein: CASSQDLGTSGNTDTQYF; CDR3 DNA: TGTGCCAGCAGCCAAGATTTAGGGACTAGCGGGAACACAGATACGCAGTATTTT
J gene: TRBJ2-7; D gene: TRBD2; V gene: TRBV28; clone size: .; CDR3 protein: CASSLSPAGVDEQYF; CDR3 DNA: TGTGCCAGCAGTTTATCCCCAGCGGGAGTGGACGAGCAGTACTTC
J gene: TRBJ2-5; D gene: TRBD2; V gene: TRBV9; clone size: .; CDR3 protein: CASSRLGGDQETQYF; CDR3 DNA: TGTGCCAGCAGCCGACTGGGGGGGGACCAAGAGACCCAGTACTTC
J gene: TRBJ1-2; D gene: TRBD1; V gene: TRBV6-5; clone size: few; CDR3 protein: CASSRQGSYGYTF; CDR3 DNA: TGTGCCAGCAGCAGACAGGGTAGCTATGGCTACACCTTC
J gene: TRBJ2-4; D gene: TRBD2; V gene: TRBV15; clone size: .; CDR3 protein: CATSPRGTSGSIAKNIQYF; CDR3 DNA: TGTGCCACCAGCCCACGAGGGACTAGCGGGAGTATTGCCAAAAACATTCAGTACTTC
J gene: TRBJ1-2; D gene: .; V gene: TRBV6-5; clone size: once; CDR3 protein: CASSYLTGTDYGYTF; CDR3 DNA: TGTGCCAGCAGTTACTTGACAGGCACAGACTATGGCTACACCTTC
J gene: TRBJ2-3; D gene: .; V gene: TRBV11-3; clone size: .; CDR3 protein: CASSRRPGSTDTQYF; CDR3 DNA: TGTGCCAGCAGCCGCAGACCGGGAAGCACAGATACGCAGTATTTT
J gene: TRBJ2-2; D gene: TRBD2; V gene: TRBV7-6; clone size: .; CDR3 protein: CASSIPGLTNTGELFF; CDR3 DNA: TGTGCCAGCAGCATTCCGGGACTAACGAACACCGGGGAGCTGTTTTTT
J gene: TRBJ1-2; D gene: .; V gene: TRBV18; clone size: .; CDR3 protein: CASSPPLLDRNYGYTF; CDR3 DNA: TGTGCCAGCTCACCCCCCCTTCTGGACAGAAACTATGGCTACACCTTC
J gene: TRBJ2-2; D gene: .; V gene: TRBV5-1; clone size: .; CDR3 protein: CASRAGAFTGELFF; CDR3 DNA: TGCGCCAGCAGGGCGGGGGCGTTCACCGGGGAGCTGTTTTTT
J gene: TRBJ2-1; D gene: TRBD2; V gene: TRBV11-2; clone size: .; CDR3 protein: CASSFPTSGRRNEQFF; CDR3 DNA: TGTGCCAGCAGCTTCCCAACTAGCGGGAGGAGAAATGAGCAGTTCTTC
J gene: TRBJ1-2; D gene: .; V gene: TRBV5-4; clone size: .; CDR3 protein: CASSGDRFYGYTF; CDR3 DNA: TGTGCCAGCAGCGGCGACAGGTTCTATGGCTACACCTTC
J gene: TRBJ2-3; D gene: TRBD2; V gene: TRBV30; clone size: .; CDR3 protein: CAWSVPPPSGGSTDTQYF; CDR3 DNA: TGTGCCTGGAGTGTACCCCCTCCTAGCGGGGGGAGCACAGATACGCAGTATTTT